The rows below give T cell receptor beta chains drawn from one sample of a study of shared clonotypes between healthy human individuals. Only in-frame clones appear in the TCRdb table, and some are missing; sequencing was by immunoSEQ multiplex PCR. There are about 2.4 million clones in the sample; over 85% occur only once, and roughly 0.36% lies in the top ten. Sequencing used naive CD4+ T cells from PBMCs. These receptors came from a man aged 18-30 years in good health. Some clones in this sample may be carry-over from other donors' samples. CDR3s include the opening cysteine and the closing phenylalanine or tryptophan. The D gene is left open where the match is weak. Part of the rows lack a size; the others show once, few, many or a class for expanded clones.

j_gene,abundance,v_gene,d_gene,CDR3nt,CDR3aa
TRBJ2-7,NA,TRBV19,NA,TGTGCCAGTAGCCGGGACGTCGGAACCTACGAGCAGTACTTC,CASSRDVGTYEQYF
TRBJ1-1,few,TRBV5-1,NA,TGCGCCAGCAGCTTGGCGGAGAACACTGAAGCTTTCTTT,CASSLAENTEAFF
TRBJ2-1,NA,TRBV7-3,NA,TGTGCCAGCAGCTTAGGGAGAAGGGCGGACAATGAGCAGTTCTTC,CASSLGRRADNEQFF
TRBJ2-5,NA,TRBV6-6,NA,TGTGCCAGCAGCCCCCCGGGGATGGAGACCCAGTACTTC,CASSPPGMETQYF
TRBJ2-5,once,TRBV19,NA,TGTGCCAGTAGAGAGACAGGACAAGAGACCCAGTACTTC,CASRETGQETQYF
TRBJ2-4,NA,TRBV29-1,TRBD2,TGCAGCGTCGCGGGGGGGCCGGACATTCAGTACTTC,CSVAGGPDIQYF
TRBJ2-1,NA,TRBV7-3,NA,TGTGCCAGCAGCTTCCTAAGCGGATCCTACAATGAGCAGTTCTTC,CASSFLSGSYNEQFF
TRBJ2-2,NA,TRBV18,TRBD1,TGTGCCAGCTCACCCTCAGGGGGAAGCACCGGGGAGCTGTTTTTT,CASSPSGGSTGELFF
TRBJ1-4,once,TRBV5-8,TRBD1,TGTGCCAGCAGCCCAGGACAGGCAACTAATGAAAAACTGTTTTTT,CASSPGQATNEKLFF
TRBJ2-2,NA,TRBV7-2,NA,TGTGCCAGCAGCTTAAGGGCGGGACAGACCACCGGGGAGCTGTTTTTT,CASSLRAGQTTGELFF
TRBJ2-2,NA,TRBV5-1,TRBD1,TGCGCCAGCAGCTCCTACGGGACAGGGGACACCGGGGAGCTGTTTTTT,CASSSYGTGDTGELFF
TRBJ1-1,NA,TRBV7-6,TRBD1,TGTGCCAGCAGCAGGGACAGGGGGCTGGTGAACACTGAAGCTTTCTTT,CASSRDRGLVNTEAFF
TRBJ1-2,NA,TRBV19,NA,TGTGCCAGTAGTCCAAGACAGGTTCTCTATGGCTACACCTTC,CASSPRQVLYGYTF
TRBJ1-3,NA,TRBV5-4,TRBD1,TGTGCCAGCAGCTTGGAAACGCCAGGGGGTAGTGGCACCATATATTTT,CASSLETPGGSGTIYF
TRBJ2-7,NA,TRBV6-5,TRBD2,TGTGCCGGCAGGGAAGCGGGAGCTCCCTACGAGCAGTACTTC,CAGREAGAPYEQYF
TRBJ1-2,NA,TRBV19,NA,TGTGCCAGTAGGGAAAATCAGGAATATGGCTACACCTTC,CASRENQEYGYTF
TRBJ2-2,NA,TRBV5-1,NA,TGCGCCAGCAGCTTGGTGCTACCAAACACCGGGGAGCTGTTTTTT,CASSLVLPNTGELFF
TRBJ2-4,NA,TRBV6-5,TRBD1,TGTGCCAGCAGTTACGACAGGGGTCTTGCCAAAAACATTCAGTACTTC,CASSYDRGLAKNIQYF
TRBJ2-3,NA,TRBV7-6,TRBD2,TGTGCCAGCAGCTTTCTAGCGGGGAGCACAGATACGCAGTATTTT,CASSFLAGSTDTQYF
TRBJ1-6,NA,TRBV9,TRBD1,TGTGCCAGCAGCCCGGGACAGCGGGATTCACCCCTCCACTTT,CASSPGQRDSPLHF
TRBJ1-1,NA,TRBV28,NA,TGTGCCAGCAACCTTCCCGGGACAATGAACACTGAAGCTTTCTTT,CASNLPGTMNTEAFF
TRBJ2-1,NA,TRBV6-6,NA,TGTGCCAGCAGTCCTACGGACCCCTTCAATGAGCAGTTCTTC,CASSPTDPFNEQFF
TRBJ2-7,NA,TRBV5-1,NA,TGCGCCAGCAGCACTACAGGGTCCTACGAGCAGTACTTC,CASSTTGSYEQYF
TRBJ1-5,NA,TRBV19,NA,TGTGCCAGTTCCGGGGGCTTTTGGAGCAATCAGCCCCAGCATTTT,CASSGGFWSNQPQHF
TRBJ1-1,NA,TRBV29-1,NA,TGCAGCGTTTCCCCTCTTCTCTTGGGGACTGAAGCTTTCTTT,CSVSPLLLGTEAFF
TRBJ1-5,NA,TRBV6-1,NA,TGTGCCAGCAGTGAACATTCGGGGCAGGGGTTGAATCAGCCCCAGCATTTT,CASSEHSGQGLNQPQHF
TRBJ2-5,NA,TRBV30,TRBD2,TGTGCCTGGAGTGGAGGCGGGGGCCAAGAGACCCAGTACTTC,CAWSGGGGQETQYF
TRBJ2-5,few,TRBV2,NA,TGTGCCAGCAGTGAGGGAGAGACCCAGTACTTC,CASSEGETQYF
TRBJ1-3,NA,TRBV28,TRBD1,TGTGCCAGCAGTTTATACCGCAGGGGGTCTCGTGGAAACACCATATATTTT,CASSLYRRGSRGNTIYF
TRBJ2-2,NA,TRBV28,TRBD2,TGTGCCAGCAGCCCATCTAGCGGGAACACCGGGGAGCTGTTTTTT,CASSPSSGNTGELFF
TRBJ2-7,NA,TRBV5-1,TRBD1,TGCGCCAGCAGCGAAAGACAGGGGGCGACCTACGAGCAGTACTTC,CASSERQGATYEQYF
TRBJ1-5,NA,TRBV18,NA,TGTGCCAGCTCACCCTCTTCTGGCAATCAGCCCCAGCATTTT,CASSPSSGNQPQHF
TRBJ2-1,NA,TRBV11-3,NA,TGTGCCAGCAGCTTAGGATGGGGGGGCAGCTACAATGAGCAGTTCTTC,CASSLGWGGSYNEQFF
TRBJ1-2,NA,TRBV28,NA,TGTGCCAGCATTCAAGGGGGCTATGGCTACACCTTC,CASIQGGYGYTF
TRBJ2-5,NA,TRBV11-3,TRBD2,TGTGCCAGCAGCGGGGGACTAGCGGGAGCGGCGGGTGAGACCCAGTACTTC,CASSGGLAGAAGETQYF
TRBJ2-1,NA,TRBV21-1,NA,TGTGCCAGCAGCAACCAACTAGCGAATGAGCAGTTCTTC,CASSNQLANEQFF
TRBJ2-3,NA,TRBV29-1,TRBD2,TGCAGCATGAGGACTAGCGGGAGCACAGATACGCAGTATTTT,CSMRTSGSTDTQYF
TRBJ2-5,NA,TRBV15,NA,TGTGCCACCAGCAGAGACCAGGGAGTGGAGACCCAGTACTTC,CATSRDQGVETQYF
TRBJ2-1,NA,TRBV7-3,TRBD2,TGTGCCAGCAGCTTGGGGACTAGCGGGACTCGCAATGAGCAGTTCTTC,CASSLGTSGTRNEQFF
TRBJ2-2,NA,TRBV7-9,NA,TGTGCCAGCAGCTTAGGCGGAGCGACCGGGGAGCTGTTTTTT,CASSLGGATGELFF
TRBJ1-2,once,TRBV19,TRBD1,TGTGCCAGTAGACCTGCGGACAGGGGCTATGGCTACACCTTC,CASRPADRGYGYTF
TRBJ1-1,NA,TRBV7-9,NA,TGTGCCAGCACCACCCCAATGACCACCGCTGAAGCTTTCTTT,CASTTPMTTAEAFF
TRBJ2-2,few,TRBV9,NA,TGTGCCAGCAGCGCCTGGTCAATAGGAGGTGGGGAGCTGTTTTTT,CASSAWSIGGGELFF
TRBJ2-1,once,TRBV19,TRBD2,TGTGCCAGTAGTATGGGAGCGGGAGACCACCGCAATGAGCAGTTCTTC,CASSMGAGDHRNEQFF
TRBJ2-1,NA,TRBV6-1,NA,TGTGCCAGCAGTGAAGCGGCAGAGCAGTTCTTC,CASSEAAEQFF
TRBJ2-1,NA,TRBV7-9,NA,TGTGCCAGCTCGACCCCTTCCGAGCAGTTCTTC,CASSTPSEQFF
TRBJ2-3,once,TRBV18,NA,TGTGCCAGCTCACCCTCGGGAACAGATACGCAGTATTTT,CASSPSGTDTQYF
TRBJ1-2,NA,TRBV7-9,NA,TGTGCCAGCAGCTCCGAAGTCGCGGCCGGCTACACCTTC,CASSSEVAAGYTF
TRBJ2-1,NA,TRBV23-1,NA,TGCGCCAGCAGTCAATCCTGGTACAATGAGCAGTTCTTC,CASSQSWYNEQFF
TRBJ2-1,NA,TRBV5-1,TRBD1,TGCGCCAGCAGCCTGGGACAGGGGGCGCAAAAAGGGAATGAGCAGTTCTTC,CASSLGQGAQKGNEQFF
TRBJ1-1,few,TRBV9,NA,TGTGCCAGCAGCGTAGGCTGGGACACTGAAGCTTTCTTT,CASSVGWDTEAFF
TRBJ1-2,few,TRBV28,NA,TGTGCCACCCGGGCGGGCGGCTATGGCTACACCTTC,CATRAGGYGYTF
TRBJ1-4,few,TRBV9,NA,TGTGCCAGCAGCGTTCAACAGGGTTTGGGTAATGAAAAACTGTTTTTT,CASSVQQGLGNEKLFF